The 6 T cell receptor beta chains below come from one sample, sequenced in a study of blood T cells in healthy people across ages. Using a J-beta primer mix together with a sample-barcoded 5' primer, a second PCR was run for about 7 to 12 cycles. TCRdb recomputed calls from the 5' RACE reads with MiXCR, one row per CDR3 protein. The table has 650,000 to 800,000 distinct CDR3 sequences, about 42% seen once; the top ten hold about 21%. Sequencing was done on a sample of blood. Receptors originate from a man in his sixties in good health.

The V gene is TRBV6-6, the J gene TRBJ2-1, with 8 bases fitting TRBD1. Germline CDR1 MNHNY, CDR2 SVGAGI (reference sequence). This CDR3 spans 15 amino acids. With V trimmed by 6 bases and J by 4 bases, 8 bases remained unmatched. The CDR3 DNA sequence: TGTGCCAGCAGGGAAACGGGACAGGCGTACAATGAGCAGTTCTTC. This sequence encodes CASRETGQAYNEQFF.

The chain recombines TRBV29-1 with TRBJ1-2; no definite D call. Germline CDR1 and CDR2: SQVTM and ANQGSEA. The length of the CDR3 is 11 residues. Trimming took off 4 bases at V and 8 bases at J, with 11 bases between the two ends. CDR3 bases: TGCAGCGTTGTAAGTCATGGAGGCTACACCTTC. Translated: CSVVSHGGYTF.

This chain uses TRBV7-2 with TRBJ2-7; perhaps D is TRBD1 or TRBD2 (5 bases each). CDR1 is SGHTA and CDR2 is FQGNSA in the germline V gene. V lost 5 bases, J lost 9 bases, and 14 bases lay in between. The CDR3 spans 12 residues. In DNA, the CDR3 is TGTGCCAGCAGCCAAGAGGGGAGTGCGCAGTACTTC. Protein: CASSQEGSAQYF.

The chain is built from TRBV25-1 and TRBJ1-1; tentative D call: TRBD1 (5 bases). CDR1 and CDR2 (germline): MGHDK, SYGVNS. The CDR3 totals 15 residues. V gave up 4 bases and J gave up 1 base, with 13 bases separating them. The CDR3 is CASSVDGTPNTEAFF. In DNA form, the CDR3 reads TGTGCCAGCAGTGTCGACGGGACGCCGAACACTGAAGCTTTCTTT.

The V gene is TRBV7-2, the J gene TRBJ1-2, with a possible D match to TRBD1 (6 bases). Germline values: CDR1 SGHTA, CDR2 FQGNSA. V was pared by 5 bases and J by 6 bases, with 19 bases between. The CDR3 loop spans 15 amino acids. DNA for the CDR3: TGTGCCAGCAGCACGGACAGCGGCTTCCGGCATGGCTACACCTTC. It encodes CASSTDSGFRHGYTF.

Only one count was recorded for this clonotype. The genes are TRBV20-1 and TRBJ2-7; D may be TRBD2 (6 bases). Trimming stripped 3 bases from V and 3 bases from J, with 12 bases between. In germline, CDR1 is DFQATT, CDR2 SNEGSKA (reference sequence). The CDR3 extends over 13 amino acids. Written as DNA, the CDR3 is TGCAGTGCTAGCCGGGACTCGTACTACGAGCAGTACTTC. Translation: CSASRDSYYEQYF.